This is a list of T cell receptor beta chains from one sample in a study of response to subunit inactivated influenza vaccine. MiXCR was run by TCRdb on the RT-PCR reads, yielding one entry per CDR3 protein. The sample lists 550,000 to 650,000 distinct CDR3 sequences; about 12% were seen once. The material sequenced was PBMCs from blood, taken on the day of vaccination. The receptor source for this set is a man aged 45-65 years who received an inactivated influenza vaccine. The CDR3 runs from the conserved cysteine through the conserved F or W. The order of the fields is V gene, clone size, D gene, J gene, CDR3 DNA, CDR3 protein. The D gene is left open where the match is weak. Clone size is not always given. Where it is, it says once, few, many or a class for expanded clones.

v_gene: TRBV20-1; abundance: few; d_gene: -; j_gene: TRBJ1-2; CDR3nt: TGCAGTGCCAGCGGCGGCAGGACTAACTATGGCTACACCTTC; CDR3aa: CSASGGRTNYGYTF
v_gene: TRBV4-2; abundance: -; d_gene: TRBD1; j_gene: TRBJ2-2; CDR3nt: TGTGCCAGCAGCCTACCTGGGACAGGTCAGATAACAGGGGAGCTGTTTTTT; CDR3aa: CASSLPGTGQITGELFF
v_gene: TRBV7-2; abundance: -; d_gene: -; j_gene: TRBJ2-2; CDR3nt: TGTGCCAGCAGCTTAACCCACAGGGATAGTTCCGGGGAGCTGTTTTTT; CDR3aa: CASSLTHRDSSGELFF
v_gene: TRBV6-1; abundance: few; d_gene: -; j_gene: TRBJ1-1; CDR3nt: TGTGCCAGCAGTCAGGCTTTTAAGACTGAAGCTTTCTTT; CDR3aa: CASSQAFKTEAFF
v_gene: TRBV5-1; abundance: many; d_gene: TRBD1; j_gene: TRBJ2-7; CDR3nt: TGCGCCAGCAGCTTGCGACAGGGGGCTGACGAGCAGTACTTC; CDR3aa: CASSLRQGADEQYF
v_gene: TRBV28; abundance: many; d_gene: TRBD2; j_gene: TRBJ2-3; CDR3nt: TGTGCCAGCAGTTGGAAGACTAGCGGGAGTGATACGCAGTATTTT; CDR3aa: CASSWKTSGSDTQYF
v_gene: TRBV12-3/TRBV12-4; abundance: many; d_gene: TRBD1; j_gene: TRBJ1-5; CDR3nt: TGTGCCAGCAGCGGACAGGGAAGGCAGCCCCAGCATTTT; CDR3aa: CASSGQGRQPQHF
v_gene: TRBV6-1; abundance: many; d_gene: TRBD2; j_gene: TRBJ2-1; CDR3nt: TGTGCCAGCGGGACTAGCGGGAGTAGGGGACGCAATGAGCAGTTCTTC; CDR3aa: CASGTSGSRGRNEQFF
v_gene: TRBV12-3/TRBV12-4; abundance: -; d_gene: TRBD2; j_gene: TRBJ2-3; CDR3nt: TGTGCCAGCAGTTTAGATGGACTAGCGGGGGCGGGGGATACGCAGTATTTT; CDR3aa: CASSLDGLAGAGDTQYF
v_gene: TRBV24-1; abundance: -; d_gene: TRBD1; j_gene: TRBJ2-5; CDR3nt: TGTGCCACCAGTGACCCGGGACAGGGGGAGACCCAGTACTTC; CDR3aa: CATSDPGQGETQYF
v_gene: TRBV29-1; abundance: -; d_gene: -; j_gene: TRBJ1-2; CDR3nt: TGCAGCGGCATGAAGGATAGCTATGGCTACACCTTC; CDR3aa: CSGMKDSYGYTF
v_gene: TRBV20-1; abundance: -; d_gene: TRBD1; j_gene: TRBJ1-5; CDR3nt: TGCAGTGCTCACAGGGGGCTGCTGCCCCAGCATTTT; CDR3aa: CSAHRGLLPQHF
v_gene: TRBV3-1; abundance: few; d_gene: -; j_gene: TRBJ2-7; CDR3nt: TGTGCCAGCAGCCAAATACAGGGTAACGAGCAGTACTTC; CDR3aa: CASSQIQGNEQYF
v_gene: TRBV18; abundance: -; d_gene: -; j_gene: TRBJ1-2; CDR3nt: TGTGCCAGCTCACCACCCGGCAGCTATAACTATGGCTACACCTTC; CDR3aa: CASSPPGSYNYGYTF
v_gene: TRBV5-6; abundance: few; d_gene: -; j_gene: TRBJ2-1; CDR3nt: TGTGCCAGCAGCTCTGGGCGAACTGAGCAGTTCTTC; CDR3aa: CASSSGRTEQFF
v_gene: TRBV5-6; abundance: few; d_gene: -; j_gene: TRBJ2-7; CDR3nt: TGTGCCAGCAGCCAGACGGGCGAGCAGTACTTC; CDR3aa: CASSQTGEQYF